The entry below describes one T cell receptor (beta chain). This sample was taken from a study of cytotoxic CD8 clonotypes in ibrutinib-treated CLL. Only in-frame clones appear in the TCRdb table, and some are missing; sequencing was by immunoSEQ multiplex PCR. This sample has around 52,000 clones; roughly 50% occur once, and the top ten carry about a fifth. This CDR3 spans 15 amino acids. The receptor's source is a human donor with chronic lymphocytic leukemia. The rearrangement uses TRBV21-1 and TRBJ1-4. TRBV21-1 is a pseudogene segment. The sequenced sample was PBMCs, obtained after 24 months of ibrutinib treatment. CDR3 nucleotides: TGTGCCAGCAGCAAAGGAAGGGGGGCGGATGAAAAACTGTTTTTT. Amino acid sequence: CASSKGRGADEKLFF.